These 25 T cell receptor beta chains came from one sample sequenced in a study of cytomegalovirus exposure and HLA in healthy donors. Primers for the PCR totalled 60 Vbeta and 13 Jbeta. TCRdb keeps only in-frame clones here, not all; method: immunoSEQ multiplex PCR. The sample consists of 200,000 to 300,000 clones, 84% of them appearing once. The sample consisted of PBMCs. The receptors stem from a woman in her forties in good health and CMV-seropositive.

The J gene is TRBJ2-7, the V gene TRBV27; TRBD2 agrees at 15 bases. The CDR3 spans 18 residues. Germline CDR1 and CDR2: MNHEY and SMNVEV (reference sequence). The ends lost 5 bases at V and 6 bases at J; junction bases unmatched: 14. This CDR3 is CASSLGLAGGLRVGEQYF. CDR3 DNA sequence: TGTGCCAGCAGTCTGGGACTAGCGGGAGGTCTACGGGTGGGCGAGCAGTACTTC.

The chain recombines TRBV7-8 with TRBJ1-4; TRBD1 aligns across 10 bases. Germline loops: CDR1 SGHVS, CDR2 FQNEAQ. The CDR3 is 18 amino acids. V shed 3 bases, J shed 3 bases, and the junction held 10 bases outside the gene matches. The CDR3 DNA reads as TGTGCCAGCAGCTTGGGACAGGGGAGGGAGAAGCCTAATGAAAAACTGTTTTTT. Its translation: CASSLGQGREKPNEKLFF. Variable domain in full (rest from reference TRBV7-8 and TRBJ1-4): GAGVSQSPRYKVAKRGQDVALRCDPISGHVSLFWYQQALGQGPEFLTYFQNEAQLDKSGLPSDRFFAERPEGSVSTLKIQRTQQEDSAVYLCASSLGQGREKPNEKLFFGSGTQLSVL.

The chain couples TRBV5-5 to TRBJ2-7; 7 bases match TRBD1. The CDR3 runs to 14 residues. V shed 4 bases, J shed 6 bases, and the junction held 10 bases outside the gene matches. Per germline, CDR1 SGHKS and CDR2 YYEKEE (reference sequence). The DNA of the CDR3 is TGTGCCAGCAGCAACGAAGGGGGCATTGTCGAGCAGTACTTC. It encodes CASSNEGGIVEQYF.

The V call is TRBV11-2, the J call TRBJ1-2; 7 nucleotides match TRBD1. J lost 8 bases, V lost 4 bases, and 4 bases had no gene match. The CDR3 has 12 amino acids. CDR1 is SGHAT, CDR2 FQNNGV, per germline. In DNA, the CDR3 is TGTGCCAGCAGCTCGTACAGGGGAGGCTACACCTTC. Translated, it gives CASSSYRGGYTF.

This clone has only a few counts. This rearrangement joins TRBV15 to TRBJ1-5, with D maybe TRBD1 (6 bases). V was shortened by 3 bases and J by 0 bases, with 15 bases between the two germline ends. The V gene's germline CDR1 is LNHNV and CDR2 YYDKDF (reference sequence). This CDR3 region has 17 residues. The CDR3 DNA sequence: TGTGCCACCAGCAGGGACAGCGGTGACTCTAGCAATCAGCCCCAGCATTTT. Translated, it gives CATSRDSGDSSNQPQHF.

The CDR3 DNA reads as TGTGCCAGCAGTCCTCCTGAATCAGGGTTACTACAATTTGAGCAGTTCTTC. Its protein is CASSPPESGLLQFEQFF. The chain employs TRBV27 and TRBJ2-1; a weak D match, TRBD1 (5 bases). Germline CDR1 and CDR2: MNHEY and SMNVEV (reference sequence). This CDR3 is 17 amino acids long. The V gene lost 5 bases and the J gene lost 9 bases, with 26 bases spanning the gap.

This rearrangement joins TRBV11-2 to TRBJ2-1; 8 bases agree with TRBD2. The germline V gene has CDR1 SGHAT and CDR2 FQNNGV. The CDR3 has 18 residues. V was pared by 2 bases and J by 2 bases, with 11 bases of the junction left unmatched. CDR3 in DNA: TGTGCCAGCAGCTTACGGATGGAAGCGGGAGCCCCCTACAATGAGCAGTTCTTC. Its translation is CASSLRMEAGAPYNEQFF.

The V and J genes are TRBV30 and TRBJ2-2; 10 bases map to TRBD2. CDR3 length: 15 amino acids. Per the germline V gene, CDR1 is GTSNPN and CDR2 is SVGIG (reference sequence). After removal of 0 bases from V and 5 bases from J, the junction contained 3 bases not matched to a gene. CDR3 sequence (DNA): TGTGCCTGGAGTGTACTAGCGGGAACTACCGGGGAGCTGTTTTTT. It codes for CAWSVLAGTTGELFF.

The gene calls are TRBV4-2 and TRBJ1-2; TRBD1 matches 8 bases. This CDR3 has 16 residues. Per germline, CDR1 LGHNA and CDR2 YNFKEQ. Trimming cost V 0 bases and J 2 bases; bases outside gene matches: 5. DNA for the CDR3: TGTGCCAGCAGCCAAGAATGGGACAGGAAAAACTATGGCTACACCTTC. Translation: CASSQEWDRKNYGYTF.

This chain joins TRBV28 and TRBJ2-7, with a weak D call TRBD1 (5 bases). V lost 3 bases, J lost 3 bases, and 12 bases lay in between. Germline CDR1 MDHEN, CDR2 SYDVKM. The CDR3 extends over 14 amino acids. CDR3 coding DNA: TGTGCCAGCAGTTTGTTGACCCAGGGCTACGAGCAGTACTTC. Protein sequence: CASSLLTQGYEQYF.

The gene calls are TRBV27 and TRBJ2-7, with TRBD2 matching over 7 bases. The CDR3 loop spans 15 amino acids. Trimming cost V 5 bases and J 2 bases; bases outside gene matches: 9. Germline V lookup: CDR1 MNHEY, CDR2 SMNVEV (reference sequence). The CDR3 DNA reads TGTGCCAGCAGTCCTCTCGAGAGCGGGACCTACGAGCAGTACTTC. This sequence encodes CASSPLESGTYEQYF.

This clone was found once. The chain has TRBV5-1 and TRBJ2-5; 10 nucleotides agree with TRBD1. The J call may be faulty, since TRBJ2-7 better matches the DNA end. Germline loops: CDR1 SGHRS, CDR2 YFSETQ. This CDR3 region has 15 residues. This chain's CDR3 is CASSLILTGGDEQYF. Written as DNA, the CDR3 is TGCGCCAGCAGCTTAATATTGACAGGGGGCGACGAGCAGTACTTC.

The chain links TRBV9 to TRBJ1-5, with 9 bases fitting TRBD1. This CDR3 is 17 amino acids long. The V gene end was trimmed by 0 bases and the J gene end by 7 bases; junction bases not matched to a gene: 11. CDR1 and CDR2 (germline): SGDLS, YYNGEE. CDR3 bases: TGTGCCAGCAGCGTAGGGGCGACGGACAGGGGTTTCCAGCCCCAGCATTTT. Protein product: CASSVGATDRGFQPQHF.

CDR3 nucleotides: TGTGCCAGCAGCACCGATAGACTAGCGGGAGGCCCCGGGCAGTACTTC. It codes for CASSTDRLAGGPGQYF. The V call is TRBV5-4, the J call TRBJ2-7, with TRBD2 matching 13 bases. Germline V CDR1 and CDR2: SGHNT, YYREEE (reference sequence). The V segment lost 4 bases and the J segment 9 bases; nucleotides outside the gene matches: 13. The CDR3 totals 16 residues. Combining the CDR3 with reference TRBV5-4 and TRBJ2-7 gives the whole variable domain ETGVTQSPTHLIKTRGQQVTLRCSSQSGHNTVSWYQQALGQGPQFIFQYYREEENGRGNFPPRFSGLQFPNYSSELNVNALELDDSALYLCASSTDRLAGGPGQYFGPGTRLTVT.

This clone was picked up one time. This chain uses TRBV25-1 with TRBJ2-5; 11 positions agree with TRBD2. The J call could be wrong; TRBJ2-7 is a better fit for the DNA end. Germline V gene lookup returns CDR1 MGHDK and CDR2 SYGVNS. The CDR3 runs 14 residues. This CDR3 is CASSRLAGNYEQYF. The CDR3 DNA reads as TGTGCCAGCAGCCGACTAGCGGGAAACTACGAGCAGTACTTC.

The V call is TRBV5-1, the J call TRBJ2-5; TRBD2 matches 7 bases. J lost 1 base, V lost 4 bases, and 7 bases had no gene match. The CDR3 has 15 residues. Germline CDR1 SGHRS, CDR2 YFSETQ. The chain's CDR3 is CASSDSLAPQETQYF. The CDR3 nucleotides are TGCGCCAGCAGCGATTCACTAGCGCCCCAAGAGACCCAGTACTTC.

V is TRBV7-9 and J is TRBJ1-4, with 8 nucleotides matching TRBD1. Germline V CDR1 and CDR2: SEHNR, FQNEAQ (reference sequence). The length of the CDR3 is 16 residues. The J segment lost 3 bases and the V segment lost 3 bases, leaving 6 bases of the junction unmatched. CDR3 coding DNA: TGTGCCAGCAGCTTTGTCAGGGGGCCGGCTAATGAAAAACTGTTTTTT. Translating gives CASSFVRGPANEKLFF.

This clone was seen just once. The chain joins TRBV5-1 to TRBJ2-3; D ambiguous. Germline assignment: CDR1 SGHRS and CDR2 YFSETQ. The CDR3 contains 12 residues. Trimming removed 2 bases at V and 4 bases at J, with 5 bases between. This CDR3 reads CASSFGSDTQYF. CDR3 nucleotides: TGCGCCAGCAGCTTCGGTTCAGATACGCAGTATTTT.

This chain links TRBV18 with TRBJ1-1; 7 bases fit TRBD1. With V trimmed by 3 bases and J by 7 bases, 11 bases remained unmatched. The CDR3 covers 15 residues. Germline loops: CDR1 KGHSH, CDR2 LQKENI. Here the CDR3 reads CASSPRQGQRDEAFF. CDR3 sequence (DNA): TGTGCCAGCTCACCGAGACAGGGCCAACGCGATGAAGCTTTCTTT.

This sequence joins TRBV19 and TRBJ1-5, with 7 bases fitting TRBD1. In germline, CDR1 is LNHDA, CDR2 SQIVND (reference sequence). The CDR3 runs 16 residues. V lost 5 bases, J lost 1 base, and 8 bases stayed unmatched. Here the CDR3 reads CASSVPWDSSNQPQHF. The CDR3 DNA sequence: TGTGCCAGTAGTGTCCCTTGGGACAGCAGCAATCAGCCCCAGCATTTT.

The chain is built from TRBV7-8 and TRBJ1-1; TRBD1 might be the D (5 bases). This CDR3 has 15 residues. The germline gives CDR1 SGHVS, CDR2 FQNEAQ. Trimming left V 4 bases short and J 1 base short, with 13 bases between. The CDR3 DNA reads as TGTGCCAGCAGCTCCCGCGGGGGGGAGAACACTGAAGCTTTCTTT. It encodes CASSSRGGENTEAFF.

The chain carries TRBV5-1 and TRBJ2-5; D is perhaps TRBD1 (6 bases). V was trimmed by 4 bases and J by 5 bases, leaving 15 bases between them. The CDR3 length is 14 residues. Per germline, CDR1 SGHRS and CDR2 YFSETQ. CDR3 DNA: TGCGCCAGCAGCCCACAGGGAAGTGGGGAGACCCAGTACTTC. Translation gives CASSPQGSGETQYF.

V is TRBV6-1 and J is TRBJ1-1; unclear D gene. This CDR3 has 16 residues. Deletions cut 0 bases from V and 1 base from J, with 12 bases between. Per germline, CDR1 MNHNS and CDR2 SASEGT. CDR3 sequence reads: CASSEAQAGTNTEAFF. The CDR3 bases are TGTGCCAGCAGTGAAGCGCAGGCAGGAACGAACACTGAAGCTTTCTTT.

The rearrangement joins TRBV10-3 to TRBJ2-1; 8 bases fit TRBD2. CDR3 length: 15 amino acids. In germline, CDR1 is ENHRY, CDR2 SYGVKD. After removal of 7 bases from V and 3 bases from J, the junction contained 8 bases not matched to a gene. The CDR3, as DNA: TGTGCCATCACCCCGACTAGCGCCTTCTACAATGAGCAGTTCTTC. Amino acid sequence: CAITPTSAFYNEQFF.

The chain has TRBV28 and TRBJ1-3, with D uncertain. Trimming stripped 6 bases from V and 0 bases from J, with 18 bases between. The CDR3 loop spans 17 amino acids. Germline CDR1 reads MDHEN; CDR2 reads SYDVKM. The CDR3 spells CASRHQRLRDSGNTIYF. The CDR3 nucleotides are TGTGCCAGCAGGCATCAACGGCTCCGGGACTCTGGAAACACCATATATTTT.